This TCR beta chain was recovered during a study of T cell repertoires in cytomegalovirus infection. A single record per CDR3 protein comes from TCRdb applying MiXCR to the reads. Among about 920,000 distinct CDR3 sequences, approximately 31% were seen once, and the ten largest hold around an eighth. From germline, CDR1 is MGHRA and CDR2 YSYEKL. There are 14 residues in the CDR3. V lost 1 base and J lost 2, with 8 bases in between. A word on this clonotype: Its target is not known.

The sample was cultured CD8+ T cells from PBMCs, taken from culture after CMV antigen stimulation. This clonotype originated in a human donor in good health (CMV status not recorded). Some clones in this sample may be carry-over from other donors' samples. The rearrangement links TRBV4-1 to TRBJ1-2; D is uncertain. The CDR3 DNA reads TGCGCCAGCAGCCAAGGGGCAGTGAACTATGGCTACACCTTC. This encodes CASSQGAVNYGYTF.